The rows below give T cell receptor beta chains drawn from one sample of a study of Ad26.COV2.S vaccination and SARS-CoV-2 variants. Profiled with immunoSEQ multiplex PCR; TCRdb holds only in-frame clones, not every one. The data show about 350,000 clones, with about 90% seen just once and 3.9% held by the top ten. This specimen consisted of peripheral blood, obtained after recovery from COVID-19. These receptor sequences come from a human donor who had recovered from COVID-19. CDR3s include the opening cysteine and the closing phenylalanine or tryptophan. Fields, in order: clone size, D gene, V gene, CDR3 length, J gene, CDR3 DNA, CDR3 protein. A D gene is named only where the DNA matches it firmly. Size is stated for part of the rows, as once, few or many counts, or as a class when the clone is expanded.

clone size: .; D gene: TRBD1; V gene: TRBV19; CDR3 length: 14; J gene: TRBJ2-5; CDR3 DNA: TGTGCCAGTAGACAGGGGACAGCCGCTGGGACCCAGTACTTC; CDR3 protein: CASRQGTAAGTQYF
clone size: .; D gene: .; V gene: TRBV5-1; CDR3 length: 14; J gene: TRBJ1-1; CDR3 DNA: TGCGCCAGCAGCCCGTCCAGGGATGGCACTGAAGCTTTCTTT; CDR3 protein: CASSPSRDGTEAFF
clone size: .; D gene: .; V gene: TRBV12-5; CDR3 length: 15; J gene: TRBJ2-3; CDR3 DNA: TGTGCTAGTGGTTTGGAGGGACTCCACACAGATACGCAGTATTTT; CDR3 protein: CASGLEGLHTDTQYF
clone size: .; D gene: .; V gene: TRBV7-2; CDR3 length: 15; J gene: TRBJ1-4; CDR3 DNA: TGTGCCAGCAGCCCGGGTTTGGGACGGGGAGAAAAACTGTTTTTT; CDR3 protein: CASSPGLGRGEKLFF
clone size: .; D gene: TRBD1; V gene: TRBV5-1; CDR3 length: 16; J gene: TRBJ2-3; CDR3 DNA: TGCGCCAGCAGCTTGGTACATGGCCAGGGGGCAGATACGCAGTATTTT; CDR3 protein: CASSLVHGQGADTQYF
clone size: once; D gene: TRBD2; V gene: TRBV29-1; CDR3 length: 17; J gene: TRBJ2-1; CDR3 DNA: TGCAGCGTTGAAGGGCTAGCGGGGGCGGCTTCCTACAATGAGCAGTTCTTC; CDR3 protein: CSVEGLAGAASYNEQFF
clone size: .; D gene: .; V gene: TRBV9; CDR3 length: 16; J gene: TRBJ2-2; CDR3 DNA: TGTGCCAGCAGCGTGGAGGACAGTTTAAGCACCGGGGAGCTGTTTTTT; CDR3 protein: CASSVEDSLSTGELFF
clone size: .; D gene: .; V gene: TRBV2; CDR3 length: 13; J gene: TRBJ1-6; CDR3 DNA: TGTGCCAGCAACCCCGAGGGGAGATCACCCCTCCACTTT; CDR3 protein: CASNPEGRSPLHF
clone size: once; D gene: TRBD1; V gene: TRBV7-6; CDR3 length: 16; J gene: TRBJ2-1; CDR3 DNA: TGTGCCAGCAGCACTCGGGACAGGGGTCTTGGCAATGAGCAGTTCTTC; CDR3 protein: CASSTRDRGLGNEQFF
clone size: .; D gene: TRBD2; V gene: TRBV9; CDR3 length: 16; J gene: TRBJ2-5; CDR3 DNA: TGTGCCAGCAGCGGGACTAGCGGGGGGGCTGTTAAGACCCAGTACTTC; CDR3 protein: CASSGTSGGAVKTQYF
clone size: few; D gene: .; V gene: TRBV6-5; CDR3 length: 11; J gene: TRBJ1-1; CDR3 DNA: TGTGCCAGCGGAGGGTCCACTGAAGCTTTCTTT; CDR3 protein: CASGGSTEAFF
clone size: .; D gene: .; V gene: TRBV5-1; CDR3 length: 15; J gene: TRBJ2-1; CDR3 DNA: TGCGCCAGCAGCTTGGCGTACAGGGTGGACAATGAGCAGTTCTTC; CDR3 protein: CASSLAYRVDNEQFF
clone size: .; D gene: .; V gene: TRBV19; CDR3 length: 13; J gene: TRBJ2-5; CDR3 DNA: TGTGCCAGTAGTATAGGAGGGTTGCAGACCCAGTACTTC; CDR3 protein: CASSIGGLQTQYF
clone size: .; D gene: .; V gene: TRBV4-2; CDR3 length: 15; J gene: TRBJ2-7; CDR3 DNA: TGTGCCAGCAGCCAAGATCCGGCTAGCTCCTACGAGCAGTACTTC; CDR3 protein: CASSQDPASSYEQYF
clone size: .; D gene: .; V gene: TRBV11-2; CDR3 length: 14; J gene: TRBJ2-7; CDR3 DNA: TGTGCCAGCAGCCCATTGACAGGAATGGACGAGCAGTACTTC; CDR3 protein: CASSPLTGMDEQYF
clone size: .; D gene: .; V gene: TRBV10-3; CDR3 length: 18; J gene: TRBJ1-3; CDR3 DNA: TGTGCCATCAGTGAAAAGTGGGTGGGCGGCAGCTCTGGAAACACCATATATTTT; CDR3 protein: CAISEKWVGGSSGNTIYF
clone size: .; D gene: .; V gene: TRBV5-5; CDR3 length: 13; J gene: TRBJ2-7; CDR3 DNA: TGTGCCAGCAACCCAGGTGGAGCCCACGAGCAGTACTTC; CDR3 protein: CASNPGGAHEQYF
clone size: .; D gene: .; V gene: TRBV27; CDR3 length: 12; J gene: TRBJ2-7; CDR3 DNA: TGTGCCAGCAGACGCCAGGGCTACGAGCAGTACTTC; CDR3 protein: CASRRQGYEQYF
clone size: .; D gene: .; V gene: TRBV6-5; CDR3 length: 15; J gene: TRBJ1-2; CDR3 DNA: TGTGCCAGCAGTTACTCGACTGAGGGAGCCTATGGCTACACCTTC; CDR3 protein: CASSYSTEGAYGYTF
clone size: .; D gene: .; V gene: TRBV6-5; CDR3 length: 13; J gene: TRBJ2-1; CDR3 DNA: TGTGCCAGCCGGAACGGTAGGGGGTACGAGCAGTTCTTC; CDR3 protein: CASRNGRGYEQFF
clone size: .; D gene: .; V gene: TRBV4-2; CDR3 length: 17; J gene: TRBJ1-5; CDR3 DNA: TGTGCCAGCAGCCCCTCGCGGGCAGAATATAGCAATCAGCCCCAGCATTTT; CDR3 protein: CASSPSRAEYSNQPQHF
clone size: .; D gene: .; V gene: TRBV13; CDR3 length: 13; J gene: TRBJ1-2; CDR3 DNA: TGTGCCAGCAGCTTAGGTCACCACTATGGCTACACCTTC; CDR3 protein: CASSLGHHYGYTF
clone size: .; D gene: .; V gene: TRBV9; CDR3 length: 14; J gene: TRBJ1-1; CDR3 DNA: TGTGCCAGCAGCGGACAGGTGGAGAACACTGAAGCTTTCTTT; CDR3 protein: CASSGQVENTEAFF
clone size: once; D gene: TRBD1; V gene: TRBV19; CDR3 length: 18; J gene: TRBJ1-6; CDR3 DNA: TGTGCCAGACCAGCCGGGACAGGGGGGCCCTGGGCAAATTCACCCCTCCACTTT; CDR3 protein: CARPAGTGGPWANSPLHF
clone size: .; D gene: .; V gene: TRBV6-1; CDR3 length: 13; J gene: TRBJ1-1; CDR3 DNA: TGTGCCAGCAGTGAAGTCAGGACCACTGAAGCTTTCTTT; CDR3 protein: CASSEVRTTEAFF
clone size: .; D gene: .; V gene: TRBV7-2; CDR3 length: 18; J gene: TRBJ2-7; CDR3 DNA: TGTGCCAGCAGCTTAAAGGCAACGGGGGACATGTTAGCATACGAGCAGTACTTC; CDR3 protein: CASSLKATGDMLAYEQYF
clone size: .; D gene: TRBD1; V gene: TRBV5-1; CDR3 length: 14; J gene: TRBJ2-7; CDR3 DNA: TGCGCCAGCAGCGGAAGGGACAGGGGGCTCGAGCAGTACTTC; CDR3 protein: CASSGRDRGLEQYF
clone size: .; D gene: TRBD2; V gene: TRBV5-1; CDR3 length: 14; J gene: TRBJ2-1; CDR3 DNA: TGCGCCAGCAGCTCTAGCGGGGGGAACAATGAGCAGTTCTTC; CDR3 protein: CASSSSGGNNEQFF
clone size: .; D gene: .; V gene: TRBV18; CDR3 length: 15; J gene: TRBJ2-3; CDR3 DNA: TGTGCCAGCTCACCGGTCGTTGGCAGCACAGATACGCAGTATTTT; CDR3 protein: CASSPVVGSTDTQYF
clone size: .; D gene: TRBD1; V gene: TRBV5-1; CDR3 length: 16; J gene: TRBJ1-1; CDR3 DNA: TGCGCCAGCAGCTTTAACCCGACAGGGATGAACACTGAAGCTTTCTTT; CDR3 protein: CASSFNPTGMNTEAFF
clone size: .; D gene: .; V gene: TRBV7-9; CDR3 length: 14; J gene: TRBJ2-7; CDR3 DNA: TGTGCCAGCAGCCCCTTGACAGGAGTCTACGAGCAGTACTTC; CDR3 protein: CASSPLTGVYEQYF
clone size: .; D gene: .; V gene: TRBV20-1; CDR3 length: 13; J gene: TRBJ2-7; CDR3 DNA: TGCAGTGCTAGTCCGGCAGGGGAGGACGAGCAGTACTTC; CDR3 protein: CSASPAGEDEQYF